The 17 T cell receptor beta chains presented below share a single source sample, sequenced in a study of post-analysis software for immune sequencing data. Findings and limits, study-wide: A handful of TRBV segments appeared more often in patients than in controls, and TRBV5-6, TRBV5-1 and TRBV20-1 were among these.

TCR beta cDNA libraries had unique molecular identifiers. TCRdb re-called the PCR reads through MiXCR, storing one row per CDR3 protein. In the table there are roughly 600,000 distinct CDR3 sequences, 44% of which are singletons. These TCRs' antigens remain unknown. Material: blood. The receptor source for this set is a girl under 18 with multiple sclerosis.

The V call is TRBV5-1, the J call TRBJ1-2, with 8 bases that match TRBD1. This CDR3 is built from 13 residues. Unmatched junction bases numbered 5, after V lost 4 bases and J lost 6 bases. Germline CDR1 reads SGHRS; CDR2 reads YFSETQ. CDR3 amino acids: CASSRDRRDGYTF. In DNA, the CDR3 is TGCGCCAGCAGCCGGGACAGGAGAGATGGCTACACCTTC.

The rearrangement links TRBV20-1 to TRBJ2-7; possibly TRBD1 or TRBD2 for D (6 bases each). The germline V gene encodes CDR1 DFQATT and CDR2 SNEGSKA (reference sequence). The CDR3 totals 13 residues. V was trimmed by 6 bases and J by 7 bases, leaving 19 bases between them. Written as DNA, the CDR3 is TGCAGTGCAGTCGGAGGGGGTGGAGGGGAGCAGTACTTC. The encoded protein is CSAVGGGGGEQYF.

CDR3 loop: CASSFKVRDGYTF. The CDR3 DNA reads as TGTGCCAGCAGTTTTAAGGTCAGGGATGGCTACACCTTC. The rearrangement links TRBV12-3 or TRBV12-4 to TRBJ1-2; D is possibly TRBD1 (5 bases). This CDR3 contains 13 residues. The V end lost 3 bases, the J end lost 6 bases, and 11 bases lay between the germline ends.

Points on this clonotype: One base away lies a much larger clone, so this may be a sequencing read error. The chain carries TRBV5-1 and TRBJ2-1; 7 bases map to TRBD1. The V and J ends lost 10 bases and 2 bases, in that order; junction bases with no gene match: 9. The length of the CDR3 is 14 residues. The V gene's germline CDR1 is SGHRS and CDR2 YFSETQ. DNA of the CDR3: TGCGCCGGTACAGAGGGACAGCCCTACAATGAGCAGTTCTTC. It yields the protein CAGTEGQPYNEQFF.

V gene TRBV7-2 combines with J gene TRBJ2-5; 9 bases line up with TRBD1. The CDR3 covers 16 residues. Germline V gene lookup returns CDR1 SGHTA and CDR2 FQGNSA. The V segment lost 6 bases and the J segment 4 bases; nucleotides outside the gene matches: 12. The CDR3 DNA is TGTGCCAGCAGGCCCCCAGGACAGGGGTCTTTAGAGACCCAGTACTTC. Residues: CASRPPGQGSLETQYF.

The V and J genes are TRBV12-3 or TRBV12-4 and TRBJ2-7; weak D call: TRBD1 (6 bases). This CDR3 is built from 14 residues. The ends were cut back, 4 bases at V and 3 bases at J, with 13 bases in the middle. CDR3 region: CASSSRTVIYEQYF. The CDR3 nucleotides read TGTGCCAGCAGTTCCCGGACAGTTATCTACGAGCAGTACTTC.

Here the CDR3 reads CSASPGRVKETQYF. The CDR3 DNA follows: TGCAGTGCTTCCCCGGGACGGGTAAAAGAGACCCAGTACTTC. The chain couples TRBV20-1 to TRBJ2-5; either TRBD1 or TRBD2 may fit D (5 bases each). The V gene lost 5 bases and the J gene lost 3 bases, with 16 bases spanning the gap. In germline, CDR1 is DFQATT, CDR2 SNEGSKA (reference sequence). This CDR3 comprises 14 residues.

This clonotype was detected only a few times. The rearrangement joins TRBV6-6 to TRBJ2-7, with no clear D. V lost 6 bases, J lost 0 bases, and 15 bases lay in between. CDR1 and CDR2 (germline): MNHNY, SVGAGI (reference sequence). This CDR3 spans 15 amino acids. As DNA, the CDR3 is TGTGCCAGCAGCGACCCGGGCCGCAGCTCCTACGAGCAGTACTTC. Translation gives CASSDPGRSSYEQYF.

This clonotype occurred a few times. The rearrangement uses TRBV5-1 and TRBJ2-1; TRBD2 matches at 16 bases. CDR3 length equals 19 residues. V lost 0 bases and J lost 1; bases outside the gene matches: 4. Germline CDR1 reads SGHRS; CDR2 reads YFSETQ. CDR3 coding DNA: TGCGCCAGCAGCTTGGACGGGACTAGCGGGGGGGCATCCTACAATGAGCAGTTCTTC. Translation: CASSLDGTSGGASYNEQFF.

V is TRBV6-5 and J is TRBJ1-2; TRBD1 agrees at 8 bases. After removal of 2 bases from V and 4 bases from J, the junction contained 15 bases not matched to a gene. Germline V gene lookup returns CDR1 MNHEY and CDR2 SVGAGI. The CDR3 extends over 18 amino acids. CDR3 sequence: CASSYVRDRFESRYGYTF. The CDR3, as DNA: TGTGCCAGCAGTTACGTGAGGGACAGGTTCGAATCCCGCTATGGCTACACCTTC.

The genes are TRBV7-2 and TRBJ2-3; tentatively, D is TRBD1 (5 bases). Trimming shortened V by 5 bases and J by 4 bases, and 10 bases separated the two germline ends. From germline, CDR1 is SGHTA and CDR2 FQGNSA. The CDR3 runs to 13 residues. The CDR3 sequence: CASSPGASDTQYF. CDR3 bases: TGTGCCAGCAGCCCTGGGGCATCAGATACGCAGTATTTT. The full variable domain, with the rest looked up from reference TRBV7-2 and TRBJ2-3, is GAGVSQSPSNKVTEKGKDVELRCDPISGHTALYWYRQSLGQGLEFLIYFQGNSAPDKSGLPSDRFSAERTGGSVSTLTIQRTQQEDSAVYLCASSPGASDTQYFGPGTRLTVL.

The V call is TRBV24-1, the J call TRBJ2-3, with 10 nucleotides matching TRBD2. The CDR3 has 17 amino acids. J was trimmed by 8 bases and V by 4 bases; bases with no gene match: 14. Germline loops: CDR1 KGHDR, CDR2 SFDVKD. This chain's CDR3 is CATSDPRAGGPLGTQYF. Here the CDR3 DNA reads TGTGCCACCAGTGACCCACGAGCGGGGGGGCCTCTGGGTACGCAGTATTTT.

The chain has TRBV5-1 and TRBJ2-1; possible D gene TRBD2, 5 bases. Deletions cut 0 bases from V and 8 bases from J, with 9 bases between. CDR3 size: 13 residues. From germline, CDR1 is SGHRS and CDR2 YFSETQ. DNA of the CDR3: TGCGCCAGCAGCTTGGCCCCGGACTATGAGCAGTTCTTC. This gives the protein CASSLAPDYEQFF.

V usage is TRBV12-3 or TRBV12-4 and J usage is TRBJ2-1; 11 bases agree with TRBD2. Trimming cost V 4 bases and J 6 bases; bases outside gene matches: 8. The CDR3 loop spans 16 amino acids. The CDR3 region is CASSSLSGRAVNEQFF. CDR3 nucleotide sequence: TGTGCCAGCAGTTCCCTTAGCGGGAGGGCAGTCAATGAGCAGTTCTTC.

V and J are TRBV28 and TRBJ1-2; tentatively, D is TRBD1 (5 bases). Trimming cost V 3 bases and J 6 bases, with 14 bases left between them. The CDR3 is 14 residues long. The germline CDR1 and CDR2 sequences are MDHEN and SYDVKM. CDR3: CASSLQGGGDGYTF. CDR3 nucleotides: TGTGCCAGCAGTTTGCAGGGTGGTGGGGATGGCTACACCTTC.

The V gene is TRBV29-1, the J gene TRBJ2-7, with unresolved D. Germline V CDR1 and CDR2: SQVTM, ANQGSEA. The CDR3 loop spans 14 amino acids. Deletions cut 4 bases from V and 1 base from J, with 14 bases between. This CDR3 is CSVVIGYQSYEQYF. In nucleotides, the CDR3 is TGCAGCGTTGTAATCGGTTACCAGTCCTACGAGCAGTACTTC.

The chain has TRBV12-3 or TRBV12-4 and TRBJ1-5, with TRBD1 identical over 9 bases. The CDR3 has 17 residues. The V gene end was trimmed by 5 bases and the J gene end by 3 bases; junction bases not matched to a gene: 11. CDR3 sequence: CASSRYWDRDANQPQHF. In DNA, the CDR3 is TGTGCCAGCAGTAGATACTGGGACAGGGATGCCAATCAGCCCCAGCATTTT.